Here is one TCR beta chain with its context. Only in-frame clones appear in the TCRdb table, and some are missing; sequencing was by immunoSEQ multiplex PCR. The data show tens of thousands of clones, 89% seen once. The sample belongs to a study of OX40 agonist ivuxolimab in advanced cancers. The overall study: The treatment was a fully human IgG2 OX40 agonist, ivuxolimab. Among those enrolled, mean age was around 55 years (range roughly 23 to 90) and about 81% were male.

The V end lost 4 bases, the J end lost 9 bases, and 13 bases lay between the germline ends. The CDR3 sequence is 14 residues long. The germline V gene encodes CDR1 SNHLY and CDR2 FYNNEI. This receptor was obtained from an adult with an advanced solid tumor such as melanoma, head and neck, liver or kidney cancer. V and J are TRBV2 and TRBJ1-6; maybe TRBD1 (6 bases). The sample was CD4+ or CD8+ T cells sorted from blood, taken in a trial of the OX40 agonist ivuxolimab. The CDR3 bases are TGTGCCAGCAGTGTCACAGGGATCGGTTCACCCCTCCACTTT. Translating it yields CASSVTGIGSPLHF.